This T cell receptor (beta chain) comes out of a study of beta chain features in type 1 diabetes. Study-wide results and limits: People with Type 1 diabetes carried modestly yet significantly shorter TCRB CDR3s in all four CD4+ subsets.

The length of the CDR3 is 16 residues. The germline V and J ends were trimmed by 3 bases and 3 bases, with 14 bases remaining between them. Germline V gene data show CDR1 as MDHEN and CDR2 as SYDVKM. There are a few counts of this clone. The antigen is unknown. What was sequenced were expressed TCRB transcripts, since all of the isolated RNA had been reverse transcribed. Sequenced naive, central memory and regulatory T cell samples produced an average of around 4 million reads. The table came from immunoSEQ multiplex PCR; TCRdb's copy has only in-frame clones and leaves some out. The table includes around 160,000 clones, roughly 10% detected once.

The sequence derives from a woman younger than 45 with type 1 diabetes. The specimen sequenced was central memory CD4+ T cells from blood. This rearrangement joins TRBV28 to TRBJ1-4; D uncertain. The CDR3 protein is CASSLYSAESNEKLFF. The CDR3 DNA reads TGTGCCAGCAGTTTGTATTCAGCGGAATCTAATGAAAAACTGTTTTTT.